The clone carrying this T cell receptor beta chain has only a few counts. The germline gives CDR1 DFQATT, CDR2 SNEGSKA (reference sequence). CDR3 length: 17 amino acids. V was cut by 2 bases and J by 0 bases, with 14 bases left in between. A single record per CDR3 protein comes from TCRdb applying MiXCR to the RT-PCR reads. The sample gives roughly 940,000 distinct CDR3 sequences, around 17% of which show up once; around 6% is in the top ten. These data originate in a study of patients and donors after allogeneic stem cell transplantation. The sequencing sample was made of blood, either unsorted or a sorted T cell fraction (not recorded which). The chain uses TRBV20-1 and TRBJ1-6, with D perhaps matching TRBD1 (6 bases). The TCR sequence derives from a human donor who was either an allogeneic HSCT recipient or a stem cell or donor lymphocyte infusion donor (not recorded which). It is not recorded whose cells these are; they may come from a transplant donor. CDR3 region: CSARRQGSSSYNSPLHF. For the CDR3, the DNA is TGCAGTGCTAGAAGGCAGGGGTCGAGCTCCTATAATTCACCCCTCCACTTT.